The rows below give T cell receptor beta chains drawn from one sample of a study of monozygotic twins with inflammatory bowel disease. One entry per CDR3 protein, without DNA, is what TCRdb gives after re-calling the 5' RACE reads. The sample holds 170,000 or so distinct CDR3 sequences. The sample was blood. These receptors all stem from a human donor with ulcerative colitis or Crohn's disease, or a healthy co-twin of an affected twin (not recorded which). Both conserved end residues are part of each CDR3.

CDR3aa	v_gene	j_gene
CASSLGQVLHSPLHF	TRBV5-1	TRBJ1-6
CATRDSFYTEAFF	TRBV24-1	TRBJ1-1
CASSLGAQGRSGYTF	TRBV13	TRBJ1-2
CASSLRYQETQYF	TRBV27	TRBJ2-5
CSASTIRSTEAFF	TRBV20-1	TRBJ1-1
CSANRQGNTEAFF	TRBV20-1	TRBJ1-1
CAWSISNQPQHF	TRBV30	TRBJ1-5
CSAGKVRYEQYF	TRBV20-1	TRBJ2-7
CASSPTMSRDTEAFF	TRBV7-2	TRBJ1-1
CASSQAATEPGELFF	TRBV4-1	TRBJ2-2
CASSSRLVGGELFF	TRBV6-2/TRBV6-3	TRBJ2-2
CASSLWETQYF	TRBV7-2	TRBJ2-5
CSVEANPGRERFF	TRBV29-1	TRBJ2-1
CAISAAGGDNEQFF	TRBV10-3	TRBJ2-1
CASRDRARTDTQHF	TRBV5-1	TRBJ2-3
CSASRTLRHNQPQHF	TRBV20-1	TRBJ1-5
CASSQDSTGIETQYF	TRBV4-3	TRBJ2-5
CASSLVGGPQETQYF	TRBV5-5	TRBJ2-5
CASSVGVGYEQYF	TRBV9	TRBJ2-7
CSASGTPERSYTF	TRBV20-1	TRBJ1-2
CASSQGTSGPDGELFF	TRBV4-2	TRBJ2-2
CASSPRHMEYGYTF	TRBV3-1	TRBJ1-2
CASSLGGVGVNIQYF	TRBV7-2	TRBJ2-4
CASSLGGDIREQYF	TRBV5-1	TRBJ2-7
CASSLVSNTGELFF	TRBV11-2	TRBJ2-2
CASSESNSAAKNIQYF	TRBV2	TRBJ2-4
CSARSLDNSYNEQFF	TRBV20-1	TRBJ2-1
CASSPHPGYSTDTQYF	TRBV7-2	TRBJ2-3
CASSGRTGIYEQYF	TRBV7-4	TRBJ2-7
CASTQSGGKNIQYF	TRBV12-3/TRBV12-4	TRBJ2-4
CASSSGTPGARYEQYF	TRBV28	TRBJ2-7
CASSFPTSGRSDTQYF	TRBV7-9	TRBJ2-3
CASTPTSSIGVQSYEQYF	TRBV6-2/TRBV6-3	TRBJ2-7
CASSAARHRQPNTGELFF	TRBV5-6	TRBJ2-2
CASSHIPGNYNEQFF	TRBV7-9	TRBJ2-1
CATSSPLAGGRSSETQYF	TRBV15	TRBJ2-5
CAWRGQGNTGELFF	TRBV30	TRBJ2-2
CASSVGTQLAGGTDTQYF	TRBV9	TRBJ2-3
CASSLRGLTAYEQYF	TRBV28	TRBJ2-7
CSADSGYGYTF	TRBV29-1	TRBJ1-2
CASSDGQGYTF	TRBV27	TRBJ1-2
CASSILQEQFF	TRBV19	TRBJ2-1
CASRKQGNTEAFF	TRBV12-3/TRBV12-4	TRBJ1-1
CASSLYLSSYEQYF	TRBV28	TRBJ2-7
CSVGGLNQPQHF	TRBV29-1	TRBJ1-5
CSVEEALAGYTDTQYF	TRBV29-1	TRBJ2-3